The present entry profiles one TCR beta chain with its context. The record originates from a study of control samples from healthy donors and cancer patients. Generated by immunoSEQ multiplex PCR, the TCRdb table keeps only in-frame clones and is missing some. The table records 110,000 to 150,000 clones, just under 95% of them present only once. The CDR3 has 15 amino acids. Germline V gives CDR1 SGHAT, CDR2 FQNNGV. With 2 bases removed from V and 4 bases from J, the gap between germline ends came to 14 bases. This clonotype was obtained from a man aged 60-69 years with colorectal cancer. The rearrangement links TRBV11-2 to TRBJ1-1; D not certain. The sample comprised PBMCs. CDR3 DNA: TGTGCCAGCAGCTTATCTCGCGTTCTTGGCACTGAAGCTTTCTTT. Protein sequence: CASSLSRVLGTEAFF. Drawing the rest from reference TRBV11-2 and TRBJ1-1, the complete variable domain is EAGVAQSPRYKIIEKRQSVAFWCNPISGHATLYWYQQILGQGPKLLIQFQNNGVVDDSQLPKDRFSAERLKGVDSTLKIQPAKLEDSAVYLCASSLSRVLGTEAFFGQGTRLTVV.